This T cell receptor beta chain was identified in a study of blood T cell repertoires in COVID-19. Study information: Donors in the United States, Italy and Spain gave samples during acute or convalescent COVID-19. T cells, B-cell-depleted T cells, or PBMCs supplied cDNA or gDNA.

The germline CDR1 and CDR2 sequences are MNHEY and SVGAGI. The V gene end was trimmed by 6 bases and the J gene end by 7 bases; junction bases not matched to a gene: 6. This CDR3 has 15 residues. Authors' methods: Quantification of nucleated cells was approximated via reference gene primer amplification. TCRdb's copy holds only in-frame clones and misses some; the assay was immunoSEQ multiplex PCR. V, J and clone size derive from that table, while D and trimming were established from the DNA sequence. This repertoire shows about 330,000 clones, about 82% found once; its top ten account for around 1.5%.

The sequence was collected from a woman between 50 and 59 years old with acute or convalescent COVID-19. The sample comprised peripheral blood. The chain couples TRBV6-5 to TRBJ2-2; TRBD2 aligns across 12 bases. The CDR3 here is CASRTGLAGSGELFF. CDR3 coding DNA: TGTGCCAGCAGAACAGGACTAGCGGGAAGCGGGGAGCTGTTTTTT.